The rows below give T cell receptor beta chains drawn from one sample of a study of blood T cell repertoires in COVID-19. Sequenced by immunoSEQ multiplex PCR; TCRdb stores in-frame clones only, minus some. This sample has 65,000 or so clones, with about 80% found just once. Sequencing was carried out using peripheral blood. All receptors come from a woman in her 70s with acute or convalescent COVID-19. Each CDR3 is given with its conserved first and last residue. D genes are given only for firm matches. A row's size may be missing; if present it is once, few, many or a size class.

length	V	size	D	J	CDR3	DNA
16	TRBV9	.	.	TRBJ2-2	CASSVGAGPNTGELFF	TGTGCCAGCAGCGTAGGCGCGGGGCCGAACACCGGGGAGCTGTTTTTT
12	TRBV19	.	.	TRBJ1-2	CASGQSNYGYTF	TGTGCCAGCGGACAGTCTAACTATGGCTACACCTTC
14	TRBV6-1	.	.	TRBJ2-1	CASSEVPSAGEQFF	TGTGCCAGCAGTGAAGTACCTTCCGCAGGTGAGCAGTTCTTC
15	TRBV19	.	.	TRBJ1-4	CASSPETVPNEKLFF	TGTGCCAGTAGTCCGGAGACAGTGCCTAATGAAAAACTGTTTTTT
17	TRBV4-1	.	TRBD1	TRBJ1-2	CASSQELRTGGLSGYTF	TGCGCCAGCAGCCAAGAGTTGAGGACAGGGGGGCTGAGTGGCTACACCTTC
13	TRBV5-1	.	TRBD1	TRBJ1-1	CASSWTGSTEAFF	TGCGCCAGCAGCTGGACAGGGAGCACTGAAGCTTTCTTT
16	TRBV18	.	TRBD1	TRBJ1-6	CASSPPLQGENSPLHF	TGTGCCAGCTCACCACCGCTACAGGGGGAAAATTCACCCCTCCACTTT
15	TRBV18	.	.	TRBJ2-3	CASSPKNSATDTQYF	TGTGCCAGCTCACCAAAAAATAGCGCCACAGATACGCAGTATTTT
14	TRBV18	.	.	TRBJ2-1	CASSPPGSRNEQFF	TGTGCCAGCTCACCACCCGGTTCAAGAAATGAGCAGTTCTTC
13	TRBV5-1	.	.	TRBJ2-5	CASSSEVQETQYF	TGCGCCAGCAGCTCGGAGGTCCAAGAGACCCAGTACTTC
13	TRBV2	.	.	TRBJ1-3	CASSDDSQNTIYF	TGTGCCAGCAGTGACGACTCACAAAACACCATATATTTT
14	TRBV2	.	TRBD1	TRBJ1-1	CASQKDRAATEAFF	TGTGCCAGCCAAAAGGACAGGGCGGCCACTGAAGCTTTCTTT
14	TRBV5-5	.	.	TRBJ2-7	CASSPLGDRWEQYF	TGTGCCAGCAGCCCGCTCGGTGACAGGTGGGAGCAGTACTTC
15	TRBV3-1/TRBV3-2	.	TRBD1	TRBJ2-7	CASSHHVTGAYEQYF	TGTGCCAGCAGCCACCATGTGACAGGGGCCTACGAGCAGTACTTC
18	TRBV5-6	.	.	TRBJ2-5	CASSLWASRLGGQETQYF	TGTGCCAGCAGCTTGTGGGCCAGTAGGCTGGGGGGCCAAGAGACCCAGTACTTC
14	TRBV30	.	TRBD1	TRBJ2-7	CAWKGTAHRGKQYF	TGTGCCTGGAAAGGGACAGCGCATAGGGGGAAGCAGTACTTC
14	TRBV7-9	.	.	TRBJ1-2	CASSLDAQDYGYTF	TGTGCCAGCAGCTTAGACGCACAGGACTATGGCTACACCTTC
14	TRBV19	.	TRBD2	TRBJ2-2	CASRVGAGERELFF	TGTGCCAGTCGAGTAGGGGCGGGGGAGAGGGAGCTGTTTTTT
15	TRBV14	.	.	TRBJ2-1	CASSQETRGYNEQFF	TGTGCCAGCAGCCAAGAAACCAGGGGCTACAATGAGCAGTTCTTC
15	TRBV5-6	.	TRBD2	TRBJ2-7	CASSLLLAGLYEQYF	TGTGCCAGCAGCTTGCTTCTAGCGGGCCTCTACGAGCAGTACTTC
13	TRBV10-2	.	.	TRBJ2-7	CASSEGGWYEQYF	TGCGCCAGCAGTGAGGGAGGGTGGTACGAGCAGTACTTC
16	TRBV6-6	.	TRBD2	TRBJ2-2	CASVDSGGTNTGELFF	TGTGCCAGCGTCGACTCGGGAGGCACGAACACCGGGGAGCTGTTTTTT
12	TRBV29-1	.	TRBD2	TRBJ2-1	CSVTSGSGEQFF	TGCAGCGTAACTAGCGGGAGCGGTGAGCAGTTCTTC
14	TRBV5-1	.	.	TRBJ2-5	CASSLGGPQETQYF	TGCGCCAGCAGCTTGGGAGGTCCCCAAGAGACCCAGTACTTC
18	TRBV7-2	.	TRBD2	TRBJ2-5	CASSGWGLAGPLQETQYF	TGTGCCAGCAGCGGCTGGGGACTAGCGGGACCCCTTCAAGAGACCCAGTACTTC
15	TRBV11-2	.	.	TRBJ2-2	CASSRDKMNTGELFF	TGTGCCAGCAGCCGGGACAAGATGAACACCGGGGAGCTGTTTTTT
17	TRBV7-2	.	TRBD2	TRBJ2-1	CASSPLGREAYYNEQFF	TGTGCCAGCAGCCCCTTGGGGCGGGAGGCCTACTACAATGAGCAGTTCTTC
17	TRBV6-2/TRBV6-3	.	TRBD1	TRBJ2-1	CASSYRRGQGKYNEQFF	TGTGCCAGCAGTTACCGAAGGGGACAGGGAAAATACAATGAGCAGTTCTTC
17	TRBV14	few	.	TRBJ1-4	CASSLSLVHISQEKLFF	TGTGCCAGCAGCCTCTCGTTGGTCCATATATCGCAGGAAAAACTGTTTTTT
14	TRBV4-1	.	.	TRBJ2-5	CASSLGHNQETQYF	TGCGCCAGCAGCCTCGGACACAACCAAGAGACCCAGTACTTC
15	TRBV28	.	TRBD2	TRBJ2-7	CASRTTSGSLYEQYF	TGTGCCAGCAGGACGACTAGCGGGAGTTTATACGAGCAGTACTTC
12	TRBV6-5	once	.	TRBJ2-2	CASSRTGGELFF	TGTGCCAGCAGTCGAACGGGCGGGGAGCTGTTTTTT
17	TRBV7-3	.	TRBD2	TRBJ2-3	CASSSGTSGISTDTQYF	TGTGCCAGCAGCTCAGGGACTAGCGGGATTAGCACAGATACGCAGTATTTT
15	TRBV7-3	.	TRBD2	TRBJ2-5	CASSAGLGAKETQYF	TGTGCCAGCAGCGCGGGACTAGGGGCTAAAGAGACCCAGTACTTC
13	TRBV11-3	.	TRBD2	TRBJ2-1	CASSLGGTSEQFF	TGTGCCAGCAGCTTAGGCGGGACTAGCGAACAGTTCTTC
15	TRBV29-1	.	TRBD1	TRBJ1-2	CSVPDRVTTNYGYTF	TGCAGCGTCCCAGACAGGGTTACAACTAACTATGGCTACACCTTC
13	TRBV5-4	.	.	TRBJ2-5	CASSITGQETQYF	TGTGCCAGCAGCATTACAGGACAAGAGACCCAGTACTTC
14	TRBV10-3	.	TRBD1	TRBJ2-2	CAISGTGNTGELFF	TGTGCCATCAGTGGGACAGGGAACACCGGGGAGCTGTTTTTT
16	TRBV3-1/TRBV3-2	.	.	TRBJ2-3	CASSQEGVRNTDTQYF	TGTGCCAGCAGCCAAGAAGGAGTTAGGAACACAGATACGCAGTATTTT
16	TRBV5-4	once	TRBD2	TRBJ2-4	CASSLDAGLAESRFHF	TGTGCCAGCAGCTTGGACGCCGGACTAGCGGAATCTCGCTTCCACTTC
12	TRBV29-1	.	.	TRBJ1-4	CSVIGQFEKLFF	TGCAGCGTCATCGGACAGTTTGAAAAACTGTTTTTT
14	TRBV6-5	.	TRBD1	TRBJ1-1	CASEEGAMNTEAFF	TGTGCCAGCGAGGAGGGGGCTATGAACACTGAAGCTTTCTTT
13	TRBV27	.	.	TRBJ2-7	CASSFRGAYEQYF	TGTGCCAGCAGTTTTCGGGGGGCGTACGAGCAGTACTTC
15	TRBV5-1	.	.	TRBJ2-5	CASSLARGPQETQYF	TGCGCCAGCAGCTTGGCCCGAGGGCCCCAAGAGACCCAGTACTTC
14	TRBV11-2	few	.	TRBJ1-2	CASSLFVAGYGYTF	TGTGCCAGCAGCTTATTTGTGGCTGGCTATGGCTACACCTTC
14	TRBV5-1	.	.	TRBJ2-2	CASSLDTNTGELFF	TGCGCCAGCAGCTTGGACACGAACACCGGGGAGCTGTTTTTT
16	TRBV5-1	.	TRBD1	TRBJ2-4	CASSLELTGVENIQYF	TGCGCCAGCAGCTTGGAACTGACAGGGGTAGAAAACATTCAGTACTTC
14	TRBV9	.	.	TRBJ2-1	CASSPDRIYNEQFF	TGTGCCAGCAGCCCCGACAGAATCTACAATGAGCAGTTCTTC
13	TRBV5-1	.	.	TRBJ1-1	CASSPTGFAEAFF	TGCGCCAGCAGCCCAACAGGGTTTGCTGAAGCTTTCTTT
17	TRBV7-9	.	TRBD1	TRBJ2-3	CASSPSLGDRLTDTQYF	TGTGCCAGCAGCCCTTCCTTGGGGGACAGACTCACAGATACGCAGTATTTT
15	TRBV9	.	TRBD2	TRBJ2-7	CASSVQGTSGYEQYF	TGTGCCAGCAGCGTACAGGGGACTAGCGGATACGAGCAGTACTTC
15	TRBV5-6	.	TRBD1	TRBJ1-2	CASSLDVQGTYGYTF	TGTGCCAGCAGCTTGGATGTACAGGGGACGTATGGCTACACCTTC
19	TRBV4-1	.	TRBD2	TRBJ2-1	CASSQVGSGRDWSYNEQFF	TGCGCCAGCAGCCAAGTCGGTAGCGGGAGGGATTGGTCCTACAATGAGCAGTTCTTC
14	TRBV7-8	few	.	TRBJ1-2	CASSLTENRYGYTF	TGTGCCAGCAGCTTAACAGAGAACCGCTATGGCTACACCTTC
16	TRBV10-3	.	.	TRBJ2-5	CAISPTGGPAQETQYF	TGTGCCATCAGTCCCACAGGAGGGCCGGCCCAAGAGACCCAGTACTTC
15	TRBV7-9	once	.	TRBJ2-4	CASSFGTGAKNIQYF	TGTGCCAGCAGCTTTGGAACGGGAGCCAAAAACATTCAGTACTTC